This T cell receptor (beta chain) was captured in a study of cytotoxic CD8 clonotypes in ibrutinib-treated CLL. Points from the study as a whole: Age-matched healthy donor levels were exceeded by baseline clonality, which tracked circulating CD8+ T-cell counts.

PBMCs that had been cryopreserved were the source of 1.5 to 2.5 micrograms of genomic DNA for TCR beta libraries. Worth noting for this clone: The target antigen is unknown.

Trimming took 3 bases from V and 2 from J; bases not matched to a gene: 4. The V gene's germline CDR1 is KGHSH and CDR2 LQKENI. The CDR3 runs 15 residues. Some clones are missing from TCRdb's copy, which holds only in-frame ones; the method was immunoSEQ multiplex PCR. The table records tens of thousands of clones, about 84% of them present only once. The rearrangement uses TRBV18 and TRBJ2-1; 7 bases line up with TRBD2. The source was PBMCs, collected at disease progression, from a patient treated with ibrutinib. This sequence was found in a human donor with chronic lymphocytic leukemia. In DNA, the CDR3 is TGTGCCAGCTCACCTCTAGCGGAGACCTACAATGAGCAGTTCTTC. It is translated as CASSPLAETYNEQFF.